Listed below are T cell receptor beta chains from one sample, sequenced in a study of siplizumab effects on memory and regulatory T cells. The table came from immunoSEQ multiplex PCR; TCRdb's copy has only in-frame clones and leaves some out. Of 95,000 to 100,000 clones listed, roughly 91% are singletons. Source material: non-Treg CD4+ T cells sorted from blood. The receptors here all came from a human donor in good health. Both conserved end residues are part of each CDR3. Fields, in order: clone size, J gene, V gene, D gene, CDR3 protein, CDR3 DNA. The D gene is left open where the match is weak. Some rows mark clone size as missing; the rest say once, few, many or name a class of expanded clone.

once TRBJ1-1 TRBV27 TRBD1 CASSFRPGTVNTEAFF TGTGCCAGCAGTTTCCGACCCGGGACAGTGAACACTGAAGCTTTCTTT
- TRBJ1-1 TRBV19 - CASSSLANTEAFF TGTGCCAGTTCTTCACTCGCGAACACTGAAGCTTTCTTT
- TRBJ1-3 TRBV15 - CATSRDKTSGNTIYF TGTGCCACCAGCAGAGATAAGACCTCTGGAAACACCATATATTTT
- TRBJ2-1 TRBV6-6 TRBD2 CASSYGTTPKQFF TGTGCCAGCAGTTACGGGACTACTCCTAAGCAGTTCTTC
- TRBJ2-4 TRBV18 - CASSPGQAGAKNIQYF TGTGCCAGCTCACCCGGACAGGCGGGGGCCAAAAACATTCAGTACTTC
- TRBJ2-7 TRBV4-1 - CASSGDGAYEQYF TGCGCCAGCAGCGGCGACGGAGCCTACGAGCAGTACTTC
- TRBJ2-1 TRBV6-4 TRBD1 CASRSGQGIYNEQFF TGTGCCAGCAGATCAGGACAGGGAATTTACAATGAGCAGTTCTTC
- TRBJ1-5 TRBV7-9 - CASSLAGYQPQHF TGTGCCAGCAGCTTAGCCGGATATCAGCCCCAGCATTTT
- TRBJ1-1 TRBV5-8 TRBD1 CASSWGTGQEAFF TGTGCCAGCAGCTGGGGGACAGGGCAAGAAGCTTTCTTT
- TRBJ2-7 TRBV30 - CAWRGGSEQYF TGTGCCTGGAGGGGGGGATCAGAGCAGTACTTC
- TRBJ2-5 TRBV7-6 TRBD2 CASSAGLAGGETQYF TGTGCCAGCAGCGCGGGACTAGCGGGGGGTGAGACCCAGTACTTC
- TRBJ1-2 TRBV6-1 TRBD1 CASSGTGYNGYTF TGTGCCAGCAGTGGGACAGGGTACAATGGCTACACCTTC
- TRBJ2-1 TRBV29-1 - CSVGTLGEQFF TGCAGCGTGGGGACCTTGGGTGAGCAGTTCTTC
many TRBJ2-7 TRBV11-3 TRBD2 CASSLGSGIYEQYF TGTGCCAGCAGCTTAGGTAGCGGGATCTACGAGCAGTACTTC
- TRBJ2-1 TRBV29-1 TRBD2 CSAKGGSSYNEQFF TGCAGCGCCAAGGGCGGGAGCTCCTACAATGAGCAGTTCTTC
- TRBJ2-7 TRBV9 TRBD2 CASSVGTSGDYEQYF TGTGCCAGCAGCGTAGGGACTAGCGGGGACTACGAGCAGTACTTC
once TRBJ2-7 TRBV2 - CASRRLGEYEQYF TGTGCCAGCAGGCGGCTGGGGGAATACGAGCAGTACTTC
- TRBJ2-5 TRBV18 - CASSPPAGGQETQYF TGTGCCAGCTCACCACCGGCAGGGGGGCAAGAGACCCAGTACTTC
- TRBJ1-4 TRBV6-6 TRBD1 CASSYLSPLQGEKLFF TGTGCCAGCAGTTACCTTTCACCCTTACAGGGGGAAAAACTGTTTTTT
- TRBJ2-1 TRBV28 - CASTFSSYNEQFF TGTGCCAGCACGTTTAGCTCCTACAATGAGCAGTTCTTC
- TRBJ1-2 TRBV5-5 TRBD1 CASSPGQANYGYTF TGTGCCAGCAGCCCAGGACAGGCGAACTATGGCTACACCTTC
once TRBJ2-3 TRBV7-8 - CASSLSRITDTQYF TGTGCCAGCAGCTTAAGTCGGATCACAGATACGCAGTATTTT
- TRBJ2-1 TRBV30 - CAWRGEWNEQFF TGTGCCTGGAGGGGGGAGTGGAATGAGCAGTTCTTC
once TRBJ2-5 TRBV5-1 - CASSGARETQYF TGCGCCAGCAGCGGGGCGAGGGAGACCCAGTACTTC
- TRBJ1-2 TRBV6-5 - CASRGWAEAPWGYTF TGTGCCAGCAGGGGGTGGGCAGAGGCCCCCTGGGGCTACACCTTC
- TRBJ2-1 TRBV7-6 - CASSRGGGSHNEQFF TGTGCCAGCAGCCGAGGTGGAGGGAGTCACAATGAGCAGTTCTTC
- TRBJ1-2 TRBV19 - CASSIGQSGYTF TGTGCCAGTAGTATAGGACAGTCTGGCTACACCTTC